Reported below is one T cell receptor beta chain. Its antigen is as yet unknown. Memory CD4+ cells were the fraction left after CD45RA+ naive selection. The sample originates from a study of shared clonotypes between healthy human individuals. About the study: Aged 18 to 49, the donors were two women and a few men. Findings and limits, study-wide: Clonotype sharing across a few donors was observed for roughly 5% of naive CD4 clonotypes.

Assay used: immunoSEQ multiplex PCR; TCRdb lists only in-frame clones, some missing. The table shows over a million clones, with under 80% occurring only once. The origin of this receptor is a man aged 18 to 30 in good health. The sequencing input was memory CD4+ T cells sorted from blood. Indicated subset: CD45RA-negative fraction.

In nucleotides, the CDR3 is TGCAGCGTGGGGGCTCCGGGGGAGACCCAGTACTTC. Its protein is CSVGAPGETQYF. The V call is TRBV29-1, the J call TRBJ2-5; a possible D gene is TRBD1 (6 bases). This CDR3 has 12 amino acids. Germline V gives CDR1 SQVTM, CDR2 ANQGSEA. Trimming stripped 6 bases from V and 5 bases from J, with 13 bases between.